This is a list of T cell receptor beta chains from one sample in a study of T-cell memory formation after mild COVID-19. MiXCR was run by TCRdb on the 5' RACE reads, yielding one entry per CDR3 protein. The data contain about half a million distinct CDR3 sequences, about 20% of them singletons. Material for sequencing was PBMCs or a T cell subset sorted from them (not recorded which). These receptors originate from an adult woman who had mild COVID-19 (a few samples of this study predate the infection). Cell type and time point are not known. Both conserved end residues are part of each CDR3. The order of the fields is clone size, D gene, J gene, V gene, CDR3 protein, CDR3 DNA. A D gene is named only where the DNA matches it firmly. Only part of the rows carry a size: once, few, many, or a class if the clone is expanded.

clone_size: few
d_call: .
j_call: TRBJ1-5
v_call: TRBV2
cdr3_aa: CASSEVNSNQPQHF
cdr3_nt: TGTGCCAGCAGTGAAGTTAATAGCAATCAGCCCCAGCATTTT

clone_size: many
d_call: TRBD1
j_call: TRBJ2-7
v_call: TRBV5-4
cdr3_aa: CASSLWDREIGEQYF
cdr3_nt: TGTGCCAGCTCCCTTTGGGACAGGGAGATAGGCGAGCAGTACTTC

clone_size: few
d_call: .
j_call: TRBJ2-3
v_call: TRBV4-1
cdr3_aa: CASSPGVGGIVTDTQYF
cdr3_nt: TGCGCCAGCAGCCCCGGGGTAGGCGGGATAGTCACAGATACGCAGTATTTT

clone_size: many
d_call: .
j_call: TRBJ2-3
v_call: TRBV7-2
cdr3_aa: CASSLVLPTSTDTQYF
cdr3_nt: TGTGCCAGCAGCTTAGTTCTACCAACTAGCACAGATACGCAGTATTTT

clone_size: few
d_call: TRBD2
j_call: TRBJ2-1
v_call: TRBV24-1
cdr3_aa: CATSDFSGRYNEQFF
cdr3_nt: TGTGCCACCAGTGATTTTAGCGGGAGGTACAATGAGCAGTTCTTC

clone_size: many
d_call: TRBD1
j_call: TRBJ2-3
v_call: TRBV7-2
cdr3_aa: CASSFPQGAVRADTQYF
cdr3_nt: TGTGCCAGCAGCTTCCCCCAGGGGGCGGTGAGGGCAGATACGCAGTATTTT

clone_size: many
d_call: TRBD2
j_call: TRBJ2-1
v_call: TRBV7-3
cdr3_aa: CASSLTLAGGYNEQFF
cdr3_nt: TGTGCCAGCAGCTTAACCCTAGCGGGAGGGTACAATGAGCAGTTCTTC

clone_size: few
d_call: TRBD1
j_call: TRBJ2-7
v_call: TRBV9
cdr3_aa: CASSVGHRGWDEQYF
cdr3_nt: TGTGCCAGCAGCGTAGGCCACAGGGGCTGGGACGAGCAGTACTTC

clone_size: .
d_call: .
j_call: TRBJ2-7
v_call: TRBV20-1
cdr3_aa: CSARDRAGPGEQYF
cdr3_nt: TGCAGTGCTAGAGATCGGGCAGGGCCCGGCGAGCAGTACTTC

clone_size: .
d_call: TRBD1
j_call: TRBJ2-7
v_call: TRBV29-1
cdr3_aa: CSVVDRGRTYEQYF
cdr3_nt: TGCAGCGTTGTAGACAGGGGGAGGACCTACGAGCAGTACTTC

clone_size: .
d_call: TRBD1
j_call: TRBJ1-6
v_call: TRBV5-1
cdr3_aa: CASSFGQGSSPLHF
cdr3_nt: TGCGCCAGCAGCTTCGGACAGGGGTCCTCCCCCCTCCACTTT

clone_size: few
d_call: TRBD1
j_call: TRBJ1-3
v_call: TRBV20-1
cdr3_aa: CSARDPGGSGNTIYF
cdr3_nt: TGCAGTGCTAGAGATCCAGGGGGCTCTGGAAACACCATATATTTT

clone_size: few
d_call: .
j_call: TRBJ2-7
v_call: TRBV7-2
cdr3_aa: CASALGGAYEQYF
cdr3_nt: TGTGCCAGCGCCCTGGGGGGCGCCTACGAGCAGTACTTC

clone_size: .
d_call: TRBD1
j_call: TRBJ2-7
v_call: TRBV7-9
cdr3_aa: CASSGPGQGTPYEQYF
cdr3_nt: TGTGCCAGCAGCGGACCGGGACAGGGAACCCCCTACGAGCAGTACTTC

clone_size: few
d_call: TRBD2
j_call: TRBJ2-7
v_call: TRBV7-2
cdr3_aa: CASSSDASSGRAFGEQYF
cdr3_nt: TGTGCCAGCAGCTCGGACGCCTCTAGCGGGAGGGCCTTTGGCGAGCAGTACTTC

clone_size: .
d_call: .
j_call: TRBJ2-7
v_call: TRBV5-1
cdr3_aa: CASSAGGQYSASYEQYF
cdr3_nt: TGCGCCAGCAGCGCCGGGGGCCAGTACAGCGCATCCTACGAGCAGTACTTC

clone_size: .
d_call: .
j_call: TRBJ2-5
v_call: TRBV29-1
cdr3_aa: CSVAPQETQYF
cdr3_nt: TGCAGCGTTGCCCCGCAAGAGACCCAGTACTTC

clone_size: .
d_call: .
j_call: TRBJ2-4
v_call: TRBV6-2/TRBV6-3
cdr3_aa: CASSQTVAKNIQYF
cdr3_nt: TGTGCCAGCAGCCAGACAGTAGCCAAAAACATTCAGTACTTC

clone_size: .
d_call: .
j_call: TRBJ1-1
v_call: TRBV15
cdr3_aa: CATQEPSTEAFF
cdr3_nt: TGTGCCACCCAAGAACCGAGTACTGAAGCTTTCTTT

clone_size: .
d_call: .
j_call: TRBJ2-7
v_call: TRBV12-3/TRBV12-4
cdr3_aa: CASSLTGNLLYEQYF
cdr3_nt: TGTGCCAGCAGTTTAACGGGGAACCTACTCTACGAGCAGTACTTC

clone_size: .
d_call: TRBD2
j_call: TRBJ2-1
v_call: TRBV2
cdr3_aa: CASRARGGSSYNEQFF
cdr3_nt: TGTGCCAGCAGAGCTAGGGGCGGGAGTTCCTACAATGAGCAGTTCTTC

clone_size: few
d_call: .
j_call: TRBJ1-2
v_call: TRBV10-3
cdr3_aa: CAISESGLLYGYTF
cdr3_nt: TGTGCCATCAGTGAGTCGGGCCTCCTGTATGGCTACACCTTC